This T cell receptor beta chain was sequenced for a study of blood T cell repertoires in COVID-19. Study-wide background: The United States, Italy and Spain were the sources of the acute and convalescent COVID-19 samples. From T cells, B-cell-depleted T cells, or PBMCs came the material, which was cDNA or gDNA.

Produced via immunoSEQ multiplex PCR; TCRdb's table is partial and in-frame only. Of some 150,000 clones in the sample, about 80% were seen once. The CDR3 consists of 10 residues. Germline V gene lookup returns CDR1 MDHEN and CDR2 SYDVKM. Trimming removed 2 bases from V and 9 bases from J, with 2 bases in between. The genes are TRBV28 and TRBJ1-5; no definite D call. The sequenced sample was peripheral blood. This sequence was found in a man between 65 and 85 years old with acute or convalescent COVID-19. CDR3 amino acids: CASSLRPQHF. The CDR3 nucleotides are TGTGCCAGCAGTTTACGGCCCCAGCATTTT.